One sample yielded the 31 T cell receptor beta chains listed below, sequenced in a study of immune evolution from preneoplasia to lung adenocarcinoma. Repertoires were generated with immunoSEQ multiplex PCR, while TCRdb's copy carries only in-frame clones and drops some. The profile shows roughly 8,100 clones, 81% of them singletons. The specimen was FFPE invasive lung adenocarcinoma tissue. These receptors originate from a person aged 45-60 years with lung adenocarcinoma.

This clone was detected once. Sequence at one end of the junction differs from germline and may be a read error. This chain links TRBV4-1 with TRBJ1-6, with 12 bases identical to TRBD1. The CDR3 loop spans 18 amino acids. Germline CDR1 MGHRA, CDR2 YSYEKL. The CDR3 DNA sequence: TGCGCCAGCAGCCCAGTATTAAACCGGGACAGGGGGCATTCATCCCTCCACTTT. It is translated as CASSPVLNRDRGHSSLHF.

This chain links TRBV2 with TRBJ2-1; 7 bases align to TRBD2. The CDR3 extends over 18 amino acids. V dropped 6 bases and J dropped 8; count of bases not matched to a gene: 22. Germline CDR1 SNHLY, CDR2 FYNNEI. CDR3 coding DNA: TGTGCCAGCAGCAGGCGCGTGGGAGGGCCTAGTCGAAGGGATGAGCAGTTCTTC. Translating gives CASSRRVGGPSRRDEQFF.

The chain joins TRBV10-3 to TRBJ2-2; a possible D gene is TRBD1 (5 bases). The length of the CDR3 is 16 residues. Trimming stripped 0 bases from V and 2 bases from J, with 10 bases between. Per the germline V gene, CDR1 is ENHRY and CDR2 is SYGVKD. This CDR3 reads CAISESHRLNTGELFF. The CDR3 region has the DNA TGTGCCATCAGTGAGTCTCACAGGCTTAACACCGGGGAGCTGTTTTTT.

The rearrangement uses TRBV18 and TRBJ1-2; 7 bases match TRBD1. Trimming took 6 bases from V and 5 from J; bases not matched to a gene: 6. Germline V CDR1 and CDR2: KGHSH, LQKENI. The CDR3 has 13 residues. The CDR3 reads CASSLDRVYGYTF. For the CDR3, the DNA is TGTGCCAGCTCTCTCGACAGGGTATATGGCTACACCTTC.

There are a few counts of this clone. The V and J genes are TRBV6-5 and TRBJ2-2; the D gene is possibly TRBD1 (5 bases). The germline gives CDR1 MNHEY, CDR2 SVGAGI. The CDR3 consists of 15 residues. V was trimmed by 1 base and J by 4 bases, leaving 10 bases between them. Here the CDR3 reads CASSYLGLGTGELFF. DNA of the CDR3: TGTGCCAGCAGTTACTTGGGGCTTGGCACCGGGGAGCTGTTTTTT.

A remark on this clone: Other DNA sequences of this sample code for an identical CDR3. The chain couples TRBV6-5 to TRBJ2-7; TRBD1 matches at 11 bases. Trimming took 6 bases from V and 5 from J; bases not matched to a gene: 6. Germline-derived CDR1 and CDR2 are MNHEY and SVGAGI. This CDR3 comprises 14 residues. CDR3 in amino acids: CASSRDRGNHEQYF. The CDR3 DNA reads as TGTGCCAGCAGCCGGGACAGGGGGAACCACGAGCAGTACTTC.

The chain is built from TRBV30 and TRBJ1-6; D is unresolved. Germline CDR1 GTSNPN, CDR2 SVGIG (reference sequence). The CDR3 is 14 residues long. Trimming removed 1 base at V and 2 bases at J, with 6 bases between. The CDR3 region has the DNA TGTGCCTGGAGTGGGGAGGCCTATAATTCACCCCTCCACTTT. Translating gives CAWSGEAYNSPLHF.

This clone was found once. The CDR3 DNA is TGTGCCAGCAGATTAGGGGCCTACAGGTTAGGTCAGCCCCAGCATTTT. It encodes CASRLGAYRLGQPQHF. This rearrangement joins TRBV28 to TRBJ1-5; D might be TRBD1 (5 bases). Germline CDR1 reads MDHEN; CDR2 reads SYDVKM. The CDR3 consists of 16 residues. Between the trimmed V and J ends, which lost 6 bases and 6 bases, there was a span of 21 bases.

V usage is TRBV19 and J usage is TRBJ1-1; 7 bases fit TRBD1. The CDR3 runs 13 residues. V was pared by 5 bases and J by 4 bases, with 4 bases of the junction left unmatched. From germline, CDR1 is LNHDA and CDR2 SQIVND (reference sequence). This CDR3 is CASSSGGSTEAFF. The CDR3 bases are TGTGCCAGTAGTTCAGGGGGTTCCACTGAAGCTTTCTTT.

This clone showed up just once. The rearrangement uses TRBV2 and TRBJ2-5; D possibly corresponds to TRBD2 (5 bases). Deletions cut 6 bases from V and 2 bases from J, with 13 bases between. CDR1 and CDR2 (germline): SNHLY, FYNNEI. CDR3 length: 14 residues. The CDR3 spells CASSPQGGQETQYF. DNA for the CDR3: TGTGCCAGCAGCCCTCAAGGAGGACAAGAGACCCAGTACTTC.

Details on this clone: Other nucleotide sequences in the sample specify the same CDR3. The chain recombines TRBV29-1 with TRBJ2-3; 9 positions match TRBD1. The junction had 3 bases not matched to a gene; V was cut back by 6 bases and J by 5 bases. This CDR3 is built from 12 residues. Germline CDR1 reads SQVTM; CDR2 reads ANQGSEA. CDR3 amino acids: CSVGQGGDTQYF. The CDR3 bases are TGCAGCGTGGGACAGGGAGGAGATACGCAGTATTTT.

Concerning this clone itself: Other DNA variants within this sample encode the same CDR3. This chain connects TRBV2 to TRBJ2-7, with TRBD1 as a possible D gene (6 bases). CDR1 is SNHLY, CDR2 FYNNEI, per germline. V was cut by 2 bases and J by 2 bases, with 10 bases left in between. This CDR3 spans 14 amino acids. CDR3 sequence reads: CASSEWDNPYEQYF. The DNA for the CDR3 is TGTGCCAGCAGTGAATGGGACAACCCCTACGAGCAGTACTTC.

This chain links TRBV6-5 with TRBJ2-1; D not certain. CDR3 length equals 12 residues. The V gene's germline CDR1 is MNHEY and CDR2 SVGAGI. The V end lost 0 bases, the J end lost 10 bases, and 7 bases lay between the germline ends. The CDR3, as DNA: TGTGCCAGCAGTTACTCGACCGGGGAGCAGTTCTTC. Translating it yields CASSYSTGEQFF.

The genes are TRBV29-1 and TRBJ2-7; 7 bases are a match to TRBD1. V lost 7 bases and J lost 2; bases outside the gene matches: 8. Germline values: CDR1 SQVTM, CDR2 ANQGSEA. The CDR3 loop spans 13 amino acids. CDR3 loop: CSASYGTAYEQYF. The CDR3 bases are TGCAGCGCGAGTTATGGGACAGCCTACGAGCAGTACTTC.

The rearrangement uses TRBV30 and TRBJ1-5, with 9 bases lining up with TRBD1. Per the germline V gene, CDR1 is GTSNPN and CDR2 is SVGIG (reference sequence). This CDR3 contains 15 residues. The trim removed 2 bases at V and 6 bases at J, leaving 8 bases unmatched. The DNA for the CDR3 is TGTGCCTGGAGTCCTCGGGACAGGGATACTCAGCCCCAGCATTTT. It translates to CAWSPRDRDTQPQHF.

This chain connects TRBV7-9 to TRBJ1-1; D is possibly TRBD1 (5 bases). The CDR3 has 15 residues. Germline-derived CDR1 and CDR2 are SEHNR and FQNEAQ (reference sequence). Deletions cut 5 bases from V and 2 bases from J, with 15 bases between. This chain's CDR3 is CASSPYQGINTEAFF. CDR3 nucleotide sequence: TGTGCCAGCAGCCCCTATCAGGGAATTAACACTGAAGCTTTCTTT.

This chain joins TRBV7-9 and TRBJ1-1; D remains unclear. The CDR3 runs to 15 residues. Germline assignment: CDR1 SEHNR and CDR2 FQNEAQ (reference sequence). V gave up 0 bases and J gave up 6 bases, with 14 bases separating them. CDR3 DNA: TGTGCCAGCAGCTTAGCGCTGGGCAGTTACCCTGAAGCTTTCTTT. It encodes CASSLALGSYPEAFF.

V and J are TRBV5-5 and TRBJ1-5; D is ambiguous. The V and J ends lost 4 bases and 1 base respectively, with 12 bases between them. The germline CDR1 and CDR2 sequences are SGHKS and YYEKEE (reference sequence). There are 15 residues in the CDR3. CDR3: CASSAGQQSNQPQHF. CDR3 bases: TGTGCCAGCAGCGCTGGGCAGCAGAGCAATCAGCCCCAGCATTTT. The whole variable domain, remainder taken from reference TRBV5-5 and TRBJ1-5, is DAGVTQSPTHLIKTRGQQVTLRCSPISGHKSVSWYQQVLGQGPQFIFQYYEKEERGRGNFPDRFSARQFPNYSSELNVNALLLGDSALYLCASSAGQQSNQPQHFGDGTRLSIL.

The J gene is TRBJ2-1, the V gene TRBV21-1; TRBD2, as called in the table, went unchecked against the DNA. TRBV21-1 is a pseudogene locus. The CDR3 sequence is 14 residues long. CDR3 in DNA: TGTGCCGCCTCCAACGCGGTTTCCTACAATGAGCAGTTCTTC. This codes for CAASNAVSYNEQFF.

The chain combines TRBV28 with TRBJ2-1; unclear D gene. Germline CDR1 reads MDHEN; CDR2 reads SYDVKM. CDR3 size: 16 residues. V was cut by 8 bases and J by 0 bases, with 17 bases left in between. The CDR3 reads CASGSPGSSSYNEQFF. The DNA of the CDR3 is TGTGCCAGCGGGTCCCCAGGATCGAGCTCCTACAATGAGCAGTTCTTC.

This chain connects TRBV2 to TRBJ1-4, with D possibly matching TRBD1 (5 bases). Germline CDR1 and CDR2: SNHLY and FYNNEI. The V and J ends lost 3 bases and 6 bases respectively, with 11 bases between them. The CDR3 consists of 14 residues. CDR3 in amino acids: CASSDLMGDEKLFF. CDR3 nucleotides: TGTGCCAGCAGTGACCTGATGGGGGATGAAAAACTGTTTTTT.

This sequence joins TRBV4-1 and TRBJ1-2, with TRBD1 matching 8 bases. Germline loops: CDR1 MGHRA, CDR2 YSYEKL. V lost 2 bases, J lost 3 bases, and 11 bases stayed unmatched. The CDR3 runs to 17 residues. Here the CDR3 reads CASSQIFGQGGDYGYTF. CDR3 in DNA: TGCGCCAGCAGCCAAATCTTCGGACAGGGAGGGGACTATGGCTACACCTTC.

This clone has a single count. This chain links TRBV28 with TRBJ1-1, with a tentative D call TRBD1 (5 bases). Germline V gene data show CDR1 as MDHEN and CDR2 as SYDVKM. Trimming left V 2 bases short and J 1 base short, with 26 bases between. The CDR3 covers 20 residues. The CDR3 sequence: CASSLRRFRGSQRGNTEAFF. The CDR3 DNA is TGTGCCAGCAGTTTACGCCGGTTTCGGGGCTCTCAAAGGGGGAACACTGAAGCTTTCTTT.

The chain couples TRBV5-1 to TRBJ2-3; 11 positions match TRBD2. The junction had 7 bases not matched to a gene; V was cut back by 3 bases and J by 1 base. CDR3 length: 17 amino acids. Germline V lookup: CDR1 SGHRS, CDR2 YFSETQ. The CDR3 loop is CASSSLAGGPGTDTQYF. In DNA form, the CDR3 reads TGCGCCAGCAGCTCCTTAGCGGGGGGGCCGGGCACAGATACGCAGTATTTT.

V gene TRBV6-4 combines with J gene TRBJ2-3; TRBD1 matches 10 bases. V lost 2 bases and J lost 1; bases outside the gene matches: 0. The CDR3 length is 15 residues. The germline V gene has CDR1 MRHNA and CDR2 SNTAGT. The CDR3 sequence is CASSDGTGGTDTQYF. The CDR3 bases are TGTGCCAGCAGTGACGGGACAGGGGGCACAGATACGCAGTATTTT.

V gene TRBV4-1 combines with J gene TRBJ2-3; D is ambiguous. V was clipped by 1 base and J by 8 bases, with 16 bases between them. Germline V CDR1 and CDR2: MGHRA, YSYEKL. This CDR3 spans 15 amino acids. CDR3 sequence reads: CASSQGHAASGTQYF. The CDR3 DNA follows: TGCGCCAGCAGCCAAGGTCACGCAGCCTCCGGTACGCAGTATTTT.

V and J are TRBV11-2 and TRBJ2-5; possibly TRBD2 for D (6 bases). In germline, CDR1 is SGHAT, CDR2 FQNNGV. V lost 5 bases and J 11 bases, leaving 18 bases between the germline ends. This CDR3 comprises 13 residues. The CDR3, as DNA: TGTGCCAGCAGCCCCGTTGTGGCTCGGGAGCAGTACTTC. It yields the protein CASSPVVAREQYF.

J is TRBJ1-1 and V is TRBV19; D is uncertain. The V end was cut by 3 bases, the J end by 1 base, with 9 bases between. The CDR3 contains 14 residues. Germline CDR1 reads LNHDA; CDR2 reads SQIVND (reference sequence). CDR3 residues: CASSIGQRNTEAFF. The CDR3 bases are TGTGCCAGTAGTATCGGCCAAAGGAACACTGAAGCTTTCTTT. Complete variable domain (other parts from reference TRBV19 and TRBJ1-1): DGGITQSPKYLFRKEGQNVTLSCEQNLNHDAMYWYRQDPGQGLRLIYYSQIVNDFQKGDIAEGYSVSREKKESFPLTVTSAQKNPTAFYLCASSIGQRNTEAFFGQGTRLTVV.

This clone was seen just once. The CDR3 nucleotides are TGTGCCAGCAGTGAATCGGTCATTGGCTACACCTTC. It encodes CASSESVIGYTF. The J gene is TRBJ1-2, the V gene TRBV25-1; D is uncertain. In germline, CDR1 is MGHDK, CDR2 SYGVNS. This CDR3 comprises 12 residues. The V and J ends lost 1 base and 7 bases respectively, with 7 bases between them.

J is TRBJ1-2 and V is TRBV21-1; the table assigns TRBD1, which was not confirmed against the DNA. TRBV21-1 is described as a pseudogene. This CDR3 region has 18 residues. CDR3 in amino acids: CASSVPLVSGDYNYGYTF. The CDR3 DNA reads as TGTGCCAGCAGCGTCCCTTTAGTCTCAGGGGATTATAACTATGGCTACACCTTC.

The chain is built from TRBV7-2 and TRBJ1-1, with 8 bases lining up with TRBD1. The CDR3 loop spans 16 amino acids. With 2 bases clipped from V and 7 bases from J, the junction kept 12 bases outside the gene matches. In germline, CDR1 is SGHTA, CDR2 FQGNSA. This chain's CDR3 is CASSLITGGGSGEAFF. The DNA for the CDR3 is TGTGCCAGCAGCTTAATTACAGGGGGAGGGAGCGGTGAAGCTTTCTTT.